This T cell receptor (beta chain) appears in the sequencing data of a study of blood T cell repertoires in COVID-19. Libraries were prepared by immunoSEQ multiplex PCR; TCRdb keeps only in-frame clonotypes and omits some of them. The top ten clones hold about 1.5% of a sample with 400,000 to 450,000 clones, 86% of them seen once. The V end was cut by 0 bases, the J end by 1 base, with 9 bases between. The CDR3 has 15 amino acids. CDR1 and CDR2 (germline): SEHNR, FQNEAQ (reference sequence). The V call is TRBV7-9, the J call TRBJ1-2, with D unresolved. This TCR came from a woman aged 25 to 39 with active or convalescent COVID-19. The sequenced sample consisted of peripheral blood. CDR3 residues: CASSLAEPVNYGYTF. The CDR3 bases are TGTGCCAGCAGCTTAGCGGAGCCGGTTAACTATGGCTACACCTTC.